The clone carrying this TCR beta chain has just a few counts. These data belong to a study of blood T cells in healthy people across ages. Using a J-beta primer mix together with a sample-barcoded 5' primer, a second PCR was run for about 6 to 12 cycles. Through a template-switch adaptor with 12 random nucleotides, each cDNA molecule received a tag. TCRdb independently ran MiXCR on the 5' RACE reads; one entry per CDR3 protein. In the table there are approximately 2,000,000 distinct CDR3 sequences, about 39% of which are singletons. The CDR3 is made up of 15 amino acids. The J segment lost 13 bases and the V segment lost 4 bases, leaving 15 bases of the junction unmatched.

The rearrangement joins TRBV12-3 or TRBV12-4 to TRBJ2-4, with 8 bases matching TRBD1. This receptor was taken from a human donor in good health. Material for sequencing was blood. The CDR3 spells CASSSPTGEGLEQYF. The CDR3 region has the DNA TGTGCCAGCAGTTCACCGACAGGGGAAGGTTTAGAGCAGTACTTC.